One sample yielded the 8 T cell receptor beta chains listed below, sequenced in a study of blood T cell repertoires in COVID-19. Profiled with immunoSEQ multiplex PCR; TCRdb holds only in-frame clones, not every one. The sample has 300,000 or so clones; roughly nine tenths are singletons. Source material: peripheral blood. The receptors originated from a woman younger than 45 with COVID-19, enrolled during active disease.

The chain carries TRBV28 and TRBJ1-5; tentatively, D is TRBD1 (6 bases). V was shortened by 6 bases and J by 1 base, with 10 bases between the two germline ends. Germline assignment: CDR1 MDHEN and CDR2 SYDVKM. The CDR3 covers 14 residues. CDR3 amino acids: CASRKTGSNQPQHF. The DNA for the CDR3 is TGTGCCAGCAGGAAGACAGGAAGCAATCAGCCCCAGCATTTT. The full variable domain, its missing parts supplied by reference TRBV28 and TRBJ1-5, is DVKVTQSSRYLVKRTGEKVFLECVQDMDHENMFWYRQDPGLGLRLIYFSYDVKMKEKGDIPEGYSVSREKKERFSLILESASTNQTSMYLCASRKTGSNQPQHFGDGTRLSIL.

This chain's CDR3 is CATTGDSNYGYTF. As DNA, the CDR3 is TGTGCCACTACAGGGGACTCTAACTATGGCTACACCTTC. The rearrangement links TRBV10-3 to TRBJ1-2, with 7 bases that match TRBD1. The CDR3 is 13 residues long. V was pared by 10 bases and J by 0 bases, with 5 bases of the junction left unmatched. Germline V lookup: CDR1 ENHRY, CDR2 SYGVKD.

The chain uses TRBV4-1 and TRBJ1-1, with unresolved D. There are 15 residues in the CDR3. V gave up 5 bases and J gave up 1 base, with 14 bases separating them. Germline V gene sequence: CDR1 MGHRA, CDR2 YSYEKL. Here the CDR3 reads CASSGLLQTNTEAFF. CDR3 DNA sequence: TGCGCCAGCAGCGGCTTATTACAGACGAACACTGAAGCTTTCTTT.

The chain couples TRBV5-6 to TRBJ2-2; D is possibly TRBD2 (5 bases). The germline gives CDR1 SGHDT, CDR2 YYEEEE. The CDR3 contains 15 residues. Trimming removed 4 bases at V and 2 bases at J, with 12 bases between. DNA of the CDR3: TGTGCCAGCAGCCGACGGACTTCCAACACCGGGGAGCTGTTTTTT. Residues: CASSRRTSNTGELFF.

This chain's CDR3 is CASRGQGKTEAFF. In DNA, the CDR3 is TGTGCCAGCAGAGGACAGGGAAAAACTGAAGCTTTCTTT. The chain links TRBV25-1 to TRBJ1-1; 8 bases are shared with TRBD1. CDR1 and CDR2 from the germline V gene are MGHDK and SYGVNS. V dropped 6 bases and J dropped 5; count of bases not matched to a gene: 5. The CDR3 has 13 amino acids.

This clone has only one observation. The genes are TRBV6-1 and TRBJ1-1; weak D call: TRBD1 (6 bases). Deletions cut 0 bases from V and 4 bases from J, with 12 bases between. Germline CDR1 MNHNS, CDR2 SASEGT. The CDR3 totals 15 residues. The CDR3 reads CASSEARGGSTEAFF. DNA of the CDR3: TGTGCCAGCAGTGAAGCTAGGGGGGGGTCCACTGAAGCTTTCTTT.

The sample holds one count of this clone. The gene calls are TRBV11-2 and TRBJ2-7, with a possible D match to TRBD1 (6 bases). The CDR3 runs 16 residues. With 1 base removed from V and 2 bases from J, the gap between germline ends came to 15 bases. Germline values: CDR1 SGHAT, CDR2 FQNNGV. The CDR3 is CASSLVGTGRAYEQYF. Here the CDR3 DNA reads TGTGCCAGCAGCTTAGTAGGTACAGGGAGAGCCTACGAGCAGTACTTC.

J is TRBJ1-5 and V is TRBV6-4; weak D call: TRBD1 (5 bases). The CDR3 spans 18 residues. Germline values: CDR1 MRHNA, CDR2 SNTAGT. V was shortened by 6 bases and J by 2 bases, with 23 bases between the two germline ends. CDR3 residues: CASRVWCGRGRGNQPQHF. In DNA, the CDR3 is TGTGCCAGCAGGGTTTGGTGTGGAAGGGGTAGGGGCAATCAGCCCCAGCATTTT.